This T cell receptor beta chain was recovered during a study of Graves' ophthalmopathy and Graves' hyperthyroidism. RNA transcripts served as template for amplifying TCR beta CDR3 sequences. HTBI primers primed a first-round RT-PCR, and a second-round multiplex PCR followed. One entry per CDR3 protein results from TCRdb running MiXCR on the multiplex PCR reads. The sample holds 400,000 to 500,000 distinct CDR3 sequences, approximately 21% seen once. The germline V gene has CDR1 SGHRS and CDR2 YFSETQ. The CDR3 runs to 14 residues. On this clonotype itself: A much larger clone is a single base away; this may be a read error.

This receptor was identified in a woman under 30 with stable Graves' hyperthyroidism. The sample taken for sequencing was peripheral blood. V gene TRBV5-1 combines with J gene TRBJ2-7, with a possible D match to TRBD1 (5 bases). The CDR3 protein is CASSVQVQTYEQCF. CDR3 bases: TGCGCCAGCAGCGTACAGGTCCAGACCTACGAGCAGTGCTTC.